Following are 3 T cell receptor beta chains from one sample sequenced in a study of graft-versus-host responses after intestinal transplantation (dated by TCRdb to the early 2020s). Library preparation employed the immunoSEQ multiplex PCR assay. TCRdb's version of the immuneACCESS table is confined to in-frame rearrangements and falls short of the full clone set. An unresolved V gene accounts for under half of the shortfall where checked; the remainder is of unknown origin. This sample is represented by 50,000 to 75,000 clones; around 90% of them were singletons. The top ten clonotypes cover more than 1.5% of the sample. To isolate intraepithelial and lamina propria lymphocytes from graft specimens, dithiothreitol, EDTA incubations and collagenase D digestion were used. Sample: ileum tissue, taken less than 400 days after transplant. These receptors all stem from a human patient who received an intestinal transplant, so some T cells may come from the graft donor.

This chain joins TRBV2 and TRBJ2-2, with TRBD1 matching over 8 bases. Trimming at V came to 3 bases and at J to 4 bases, leaving 4 bases not matched to a gene. This CDR3 has 15 residues. From germline, CDR1 is SNHLY and CDR2 FYNNEI. CDR3 region: CASSDRTGLTGELFF. The CDR3 DNA reads as TGTGCCAGCAGTGATAGGACAGGGCTCACCGGGGAGCTGTTTTTT.

This chain joins TRBV5-6 and TRBJ1-1, with D unclear. V gave up 0 bases and J gave up 6 bases, with 12 bases separating them. The length of the CDR3 is 14 residues. Germline loops: CDR1 SGHDT, CDR2 YYEEEE. CDR3 residues: CASSLVGREAEAFF. CDR3 DNA: TGTGCCAGCAGCTTGGTGGGAAGGGAGGCTGAAGCTTTCTTT. Using reference TRBV5-6 and TRBJ1-1 for the parts outside the CDR3, the full variable domain is DAGVTQSPTHLIKTRGQQVTLRCSPKSGHDTVSWYQQALGQGPQFIFQYYEEEERQRGNFPDRFSGHQFPNYSSELNVNALLLGDSALYLCASSLVGREAEAFFGQGTRLTVV.

In DNA form, the CDR3 reads TGTGCCAGCAGTTACAGGACTAGCGGCGAGCAGTACTTC. Translating it yields CASSYRTSGEQYF. The chain combines TRBV6-5 with TRBJ2-7, with 10 bases fitting TRBD2. Germline CDR1 is MNHEY and CDR2 is SVGAGI. Trimming removed 2 bases from V and 6 bases from J; junction bases left unmatched: 1. The CDR3 sequence is 13 residues long.